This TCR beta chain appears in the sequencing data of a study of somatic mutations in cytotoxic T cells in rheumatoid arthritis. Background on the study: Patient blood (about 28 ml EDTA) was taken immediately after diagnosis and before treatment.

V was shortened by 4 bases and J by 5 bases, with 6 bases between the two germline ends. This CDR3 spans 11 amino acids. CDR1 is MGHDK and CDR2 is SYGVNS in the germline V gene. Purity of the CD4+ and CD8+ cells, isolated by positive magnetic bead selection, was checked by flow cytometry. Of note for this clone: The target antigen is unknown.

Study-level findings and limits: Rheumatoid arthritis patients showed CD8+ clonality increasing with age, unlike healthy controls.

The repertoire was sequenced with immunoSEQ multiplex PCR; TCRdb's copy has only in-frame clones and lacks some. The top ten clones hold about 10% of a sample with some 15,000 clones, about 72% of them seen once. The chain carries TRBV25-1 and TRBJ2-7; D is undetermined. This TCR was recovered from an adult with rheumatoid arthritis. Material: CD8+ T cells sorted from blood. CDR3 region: CASSVTHEQYF. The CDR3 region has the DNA TGTGCCAGCAGTGTTACCCACGAGCAGTACTTC.